This is a list of T cell receptor beta chains from one sample in a study of metastatic and nonmetastatic thyroid tumors. TCRdb reprocessed the PCR reads using MiXCR. The repertoire has roughly 29,000 clones, around a fifth of them found once; the top ten carry about 43%. The sample was blood. Every receptor here comes from a female donor with papillary thyroid cancer or a benign thyroid nodule (not recorded which). Some clones in this sample may be carry-over from other donors' samples. Both conserved end residues are trimmed from each CDR3. Fields, in order: J gene, V gene, CDR3 protein.

TRBJ2-7	TRBV5-1	ASSLEGRAYEQY
TRBJ2-7	TRBV6-1	GCTSWSSYEQY
TRBJ1-1	TRBV6-2/TRBV6-3	ASSYSGRAEAF
TRBJ2-3	TRBV2	ASSGTSGSAIGSDTQY
TRBJ1-6	TRBV5-6	ASSLLIQGRSPLH
TRBJ2-7	TRBV12-3/TRBV12-4	ASSPGTGTPYEQY
TRBJ2-1	TRBV7-2	ASSSSGATYNEQF
TRBJ2-1	TRBV11-2	ASSLGPAGFLNEQF
TRBJ2-5	TRBV7-9	ASSLAGQGGGETQY
TRBJ2-3	TRBV3-1	ASSQGSEGTQY
TRBJ2-3	TRBV20-1	SARAPAGVSTDTQY
TRBJ2-7	TRBV6-1	ASSEGVAGDSYEQY
TRBJ2-3	TRBV7-3	ASSLMASGTTSTDTQY
TRBJ2-2	TRBV6-2/TRBV6-3	ASRWGGPNTGELF
TRBJ2-1	TRBV2	ASSAYLDEQF
TRBJ2-5	TRBV30	AWSDLKETQY
TRBJ1-6	TRBV6-1	ASRRVQGGSPLH
TRBJ1-4	TRBV10-3	AISEVGGSEKLF
TRBJ2-7	TRBV11-2	ASSLVGGTGKDEQY
TRBJ2-5	TRBV28	ASSSGREGETQY
TRBJ1-5	TRBV2	ASSPGKGNQPQH
TRBJ1-2	TRBV7-9	ASSPAWDGYT
TRBJ1-2	TRBV5-1	ASSSAGDYGYT
TRBJ1-4	TRBV2	ASNGGPNEKLF